One sample yielded the 10 T cell receptor beta chains listed below, sequenced in a study of OX40 agonist ivuxolimab in advanced cancers. Profiled with immunoSEQ multiplex PCR; TCRdb holds only in-frame clones, not every one. The sample contains 55,000 to 80,000 clones, around 84% of which appear only once. The sample here was CD4+ or CD8+ T cells sorted from blood, taken in a trial of the OX40 agonist ivuxolimab. These receptors all come from an adult with an advanced solid tumor such as melanoma, head and neck, liver or kidney cancer.

This sequence joins TRBV14 and TRBJ2-3; TRBD2 matches at 7 bases. The trim removed 6 bases at V and 1 base at J, leaving 7 bases unmatched. The CDR3 is 15 amino acids. Germline values: CDR1 SGHDN, CDR2 FVKESK. The CDR3 sequence is CASRPFLAGTDTQYF. The CDR3 DNA follows: TGTGCCAGCAGACCTTTTCTAGCGGGCACAGATACGCAGTATTTT.

The rearrangement links TRBV14 to TRBJ1-4; TRBD1 aligns across 11 bases. This CDR3 region has 15 residues. CDR1 is SGHDN, CDR2 FVKESK, per germline. The J segment lost 7 bases and the V segment lost 4 bases, leaving 5 bases of the junction unmatched. The chain's CDR3 is CASSRGQGAFEKLFF. The CDR3 region has the DNA TGTGCCAGCAGCCGAGGACAGGGGGCTTTTGAAAAACTGTTTTTT.

The chain uses TRBV7-2 and TRBJ2-5; D is uncertain. This CDR3 spans 13 amino acids. Trimming stripped 1 base from V and 3 bases from J, with 6 bases between. Looked up from germline, CDR1 is SGHTA and CDR2 is FQGNSA. For the CDR3, the DNA is TGTGCCAGCAGCTTAGAGCCCGAAGAGACCCAGTACTTC. This codes for CASSLEPEETQYF. Full variable domain (remainder filled in from reference TRBV7-2 and TRBJ2-5): GAGVSQSPSNKVTEKGKDVELRCDPISGHTALYWYRQSLGQGLEFLIYFQGNSAPDKSGLPSDRFSAERTGGSVSTLTIQRTQQEDSAVYLCASSLEPEETQYFGPGTRLLVL.

The V and J genes are TRBV6-1 and TRBJ1-5; unclear D gene. With 4 bases removed from V and 0 bases from J, the gap between germline ends came to 10 bases. The CDR3 is 15 residues long. CDR1 MNHNS and CDR2 SASEGT come from the germline V gene. CDR3 sequence: CASSVDGYSNQPQHF. The CDR3 DNA reads as TGTGCCAGCAGTGTCGACGGCTATAGCAATCAGCCCCAGCATTTT.

The V call is TRBV7-6, the J call TRBJ1-5, with a tentative D call TRBD1 (5 bases). Between the trimmed V and J ends, which lost 5 bases and 6 bases, there was a span of 29 bases. The CDR3 is 19 residues long. CDR1 and CDR2 (germline): SGHVS, FNYEAQ. This CDR3 reads CASSVGLVGSGKGGQPQHF. The CDR3 nucleotides read TGTGCCAGCAGCGTGGGTCTGGTCGGGTCAGGGAAGGGCGGTCAGCCCCAGCATTTT.

This chain joins TRBV7-9 and TRBJ2-7; no definite D call. CDR3 length: 16 residues. Germline V gives CDR1 SEHNR, CDR2 FQNEAQ (reference sequence). Trimming stripped 1 base from V and 3 bases from J, with 16 bases between. CDR3 nucleotides: TGTGCCAGCAGCTTAGAAACGCCCACTGGAAGCTACGAGCAGTACTTC. Its translation: CASSLETPTGSYEQYF. Supplemented by reference TRBV7-9 and TRBJ2-7, the full variable domain reads DTGVSQNPRHKITKRGQNVTFRCDPISEHNRLYWYRQTLGQGPEFLTYFQNEAQLEKSRLLSDRFSAERPKGSFSTLEIQRTEQGDSAMYLCASSLETPTGSYEQYFGPGTRLTVT.

This chain joins TRBV15 and TRBJ1-2, with TRBD1 matching over 9 bases. Trimming took 0 bases from V and 1 from J; bases not matched to a gene: 6. This CDR3 has 17 residues. Germline assignment: CDR1 LNHNV and CDR2 YYDKDF (reference sequence). The CDR3 loop is CATSRDSGTGRNYGYTF. As DNA, the CDR3 is TGTGCCACCAGCAGAGATTCAGGGACAGGGCGTAACTATGGCTACACCTTC.

The chain is built from TRBV5-1 and TRBJ1-1; D ambiguous. V was clipped by 1 base and J by 1 base, with 11 bases between them. The CDR3 length is 15 residues. Germline loops: CDR1 SGHRS, CDR2 YFSETQ. CDR3 in amino acids: CASSLIGTRNTEAFF. CDR3 nucleotide sequence: TGCGCCAGCAGCTTGATAGGCACCAGGAACACTGAAGCTTTCTTT.

The rearrangement uses TRBV11-3 and TRBJ2-1; a possible D gene is TRBD2 (7 bases). Germline V gene sequence: CDR1 SGHNT, CDR2 YENEEA. The V and J ends lost 5 bases and 6 bases respectively, with 14 bases between them. The CDR3 length is 14 residues. The CDR3 protein is CASSPGRGGNEQFF. DNA for the CDR3: TGTGCCAGCAGCCCGGGGAGGGGGGGCAATGAGCAGTTCTTC.

V usage is TRBV10-3 and J usage is TRBJ1-4; 7 bases map to TRBD1. CDR1 and CDR2 (germline): ENHRY, SYGVKD. V was pared by 5 bases and J by 5 bases, with 8 bases of the junction left unmatched. The CDR3 runs 15 residues. CDR3 amino acids: CAISFQGQPNEKLFF. DNA for the CDR3: TGTGCCATCAGTTTCCAGGGACAGCCAAATGAAAAACTGTTTTTT.